The 27 T cell receptor beta chains listed next were all sequenced from one sample in a study of blood T cell repertoires in COVID-19. Here immunoSEQ multiplex PCR was the method, and the copy in TCRdb shows in-frame clones only, minus some. Of over 120,000 clones in the sample, approximately 90% are singletons; the top ten hold around 1.5%. The sequencing input was peripheral blood. These receptors were taken from a human donor in a cohort sampled during active COVID-19.

The V gene is TRBV4-2, the J gene TRBJ2-7; TRBD2 aligns across 10 bases. The germline gives CDR1 LGHNA, CDR2 YNFKEQ. V lost 0 bases to trimming and J lost 4 bases; unmatched junction nucleotides: 3. The CDR3 runs to 15 residues. In DNA, the CDR3 is TGTGCCAGCAGCCAAGATCAAGCGGGGGGGTACGAGCAGTACTTC. Amino acids: CASSQDQAGGYEQYF.

The V gene is TRBV14, the J gene TRBJ1-2; 8 positions match TRBD1. Germline values: CDR1 SGHDN, CDR2 FVKESK. The CDR3 contains 15 residues. V lost 6 bases to trimming and J lost 0 bases; unmatched junction nucleotides: 6. The CDR3 loop reads CASRKTGETNYGYTF. As DNA, the CDR3 is TGTGCCAGCAGGAAGACAGGGGAGACTAACTATGGCTACACCTTC.

The J gene is TRBJ2-7, the V gene TRBV5-1; 10 bases are a match to TRBD1. The germline V gene encodes CDR1 SGHRS and CDR2 YFSETQ. The CDR3 length is 14 residues. After removal of 2 bases from V and 9 bases from J, the junction contained 8 bases not matched to a gene. The CDR3 loop reads CASSLPGQGIRQYF. As DNA, the CDR3 is TGCGCCAGCAGCTTACCGGGACAGGGGATCAGGCAGTACTTC. The full variable domain, rest sourced from reference TRBV5-1 and TRBJ2-7, is KAGVTQTPRYLIKTRGQQVTLSCSPISGHRSVSWYQQTPGQGLQFLFEYFSETQRNKGNFPGRFSGRQFSNSRSEMNVSTLELGDSALYLCASSLPGQGIRQYFGPGTRLTVT.

This chain joins TRBV18 and TRBJ2-5; 7 bases agree with TRBD2. The CDR3 is 14 residues long. The V gene end was trimmed by 2 bases and the J gene end by 2 bases; junction bases not matched to a gene: 2. Germline V lookup: CDR1 KGHSH, CDR2 LQKENI. CDR3 bases: TGTGCCAGCTCACCAGCGGGGGTGCAAGAGACCCAGTACTTC. Translation: CASSPAGVQETQYF.

This chain uses TRBV18 with TRBJ1-3; perhaps TRBD1 as D (5 bases). V lost 1 base and J 2 bases, leaving 9 bases between the germline ends. In germline, CDR1 is KGHSH, CDR2 LQKENI. This CDR3 spans 15 amino acids. CDR3 bases: TGTGCCAGCTCACCACAGGGGTTGGCTGGAAACACCATATATTTT. Translation gives CASSPQGLAGNTIYF.

The chain has TRBV6-2 or TRBV6-3 and TRBJ1-1, with D possibly being TRBD1 (5 bases). Germline loops: CDR1 MNHEY, CDR2 SVGEGT. The CDR3 has 14 residues. The V and J ends lost 5 bases and 0 bases respectively, with 10 bases between them. CDR3 sequence: CASSRLRVNTEAFF. The CDR3 DNA is TGTGCCAGCAGTCGACTCAGGGTGAACACTGAAGCTTTCTTT.

This clone was picked up a small number of times. The genes are TRBV6-5 and TRBJ1-2; D is undetermined. Germline loops: CDR1 MNHEY, CDR2 SVGAGI. The CDR3 totals 13 residues. V was cut by 7 bases and J by 1 base, with 10 bases left in between. The CDR3 sequence is CASKVGLNYGYTF. The CDR3 nucleotides read TGTGCCAGCAAGGTGGGCCTTAACTATGGCTACACCTTC.

The chain joins TRBV18 to TRBJ1-1; 8 nucleotides align to TRBD1. Germline CDR1 and CDR2: KGHSH and LQKENI. CDR3 size: 14 residues. V lost 6 bases, J lost 4 bases, and 7 bases stayed unmatched. CDR3 nucleotide sequence: TGTGCCAGCTCCCATTCGGACAGGGCCACTGAAGCTTTCTTT. This sequence encodes CASSHSDRATEAFF.

V is TRBV19 and J is TRBJ1-5; D not resolved. Germline values: CDR1 LNHDA, CDR2 SQIVND (reference sequence). V was cut by 0 bases and J by 1 base, with 7 bases left in between. This CDR3 contains 15 residues. The CDR3 reads CASSIDARSNQPQHF. CDR3 nucleotides: TGTGCCAGTAGTATAGATGCCAGGAGCAATCAGCCCCAGCATTTT.

The chain links TRBV19 to TRBJ1-1; 9 nucleotides agree with TRBD1. The CDR3 contains 14 residues. Germline values: CDR1 LNHDA, CDR2 SQIVND (reference sequence). Losses at the gene ends were 7 bases for V and 1 base for J; bases not matched to a gene: 4. Here the CDR3 reads CASKPGQGNTEAFF. The CDR3 nucleotides are TGTGCCAGTAAACCGGGACAGGGGAACACTGAAGCTTTCTTT.

This clone was seen just once. The chain recombines TRBV7-6 with TRBJ2-5; maybe TRBD2 (6 bases). The CDR3 has 15 residues. CDR1 is SGHVS, CDR2 FNYEAQ, per germline. Trimming took 10 bases from V and 2 from J, leaving 20 bases between them. This CDR3 reads CANTDDLGGQETQYF. Here the CDR3 DNA reads TGTGCCAACACTGACGATTTGGGGGGTCAAGAGACCCAGTACTTC.

A single count supports this clone. This chain uses TRBV9 with TRBJ1-6; D unresolved. CDR1 is SGDLS and CDR2 is YYNGEE in the germline V gene. Deletions cut 4 bases from V and 0 bases from J, with 11 bases between. The CDR3 is made up of 16 amino acids. The CDR3 coding sequence is TGTGCCAGCAGCCCTGACCGGAGCTCCTATAATTCACCCCTCCACTTT. Translated, it gives CASSPDRSSYNSPLHF. Full variable domain (remainder filled in from reference TRBV9 and TRBJ1-6): DSGVTQTPKHLITATGQRVTLRCSPRSGDLSVYWYQQSLDQGLQFLIQYYNGEERAKGNILERFSAQQFPDLHSELNLSSLELGDSALYFCASSPDRSSYNSPLHFGNGTRLTVT.

CDR3 bases: TGTGCCTGGGATAGGGACAGCTCCTACGAGCAGTACTTC. This encodes CAWDRDSSYEQYF. This rearrangement joins TRBV30 to TRBJ2-7; 7 nucleotides match TRBD1. J was trimmed by 0 bases and V by 5 bases; bases with no gene match: 4. CDR1 is GTSNPN, CDR2 SVGIG, per germline (reference sequence). The CDR3 is 13 residues long.

The chain links TRBV11-2 to TRBJ1-1; 8 nucleotides align to TRBD1. Trimming at V came to 2 bases and at J to 1 base, leaving 6 bases not matched to a gene. CDR3 size: 16 residues. Germline V gene data show CDR1 as SGHAT and CDR2 as FQNNGV. The CDR3 nucleotides are TGTGCCAGCAGCTTAAGAGGACAGGGCCCGAACACTGAAGCTTTCTTT. Translated: CASSLRGQGPNTEAFF.

This chain connects TRBV19 to TRBJ2-2; TRBD2 aligns across 9 bases. CDR3 length: 20 amino acids. Per the germline V gene, CDR1 is LNHDA and CDR2 is SQIVND (reference sequence). V shed 3 bases, J shed 5 bases, and the junction held 19 bases outside the gene matches. The CDR3 coding sequence is TGTGCCAGTAGTATTGTTTCCCTAGGTGAAGCGGGGGGCCTGACCGGGGAGCTGTTTTTT. Translation gives CASSIVSLGEAGGLTGELFF.

This chain connects TRBV2 to TRBJ1-2; tentative D call: TRBD1 (6 bases). This CDR3 is built from 11 residues. The V end was cut by 7 bases, the J end by 9 bases, with 12 bases between. The germline V gene has CDR1 SNHLY and CDR2 FYNNEI. The CDR3 loop reads CASKGQMRYTF. The DNA of the CDR3 is TGTGCCAGCAAGGGACAAATGCGCTACACCTTC.

CDR3 nucleotide sequence: TGTGCCAGCAGCTTACGGGGACAGGGGGCTAGAGGCTACACCTTC. Translating it yields CASSLRGQGARGYTF. The chain recombines TRBV5-4 with TRBJ1-2, with 12 nucleotides matching TRBD1. V trimming: 2 bases; J trimming: 8 bases; junction bases outside the gene matches: 7. This CDR3 has 15 residues. The germline gives CDR1 SGHNT, CDR2 YYREEE (reference sequence).

The chain combines TRBV2 with TRBJ1-1; the D is unclear. Trimming left V 4 bases short and J 3 bases short, with 9 bases between. The CDR3 covers 13 residues. CDR1 SNHLY and CDR2 FYNNEI come from the germline V gene. CDR3: CASSADKYTEAFF. As DNA, the CDR3 is TGTGCCAGCAGTGCTGACAAATACACTGAAGCTTTCTTT.

The V gene is TRBV5-6, the J gene TRBJ2-5; TRBD1 matches at 10 bases. The CDR3 has 17 residues. The ends lost 2 bases at V and 4 bases at J; junction bases unmatched: 11. Germline-derived CDR1 and CDR2 are SGHDT and YYEEEE. CDR3 nucleotide sequence: TGTGCCAGCAGCTTAACGCGGGACAGGGGAATCGGAGAGACCCAGTACTTC. Protein: CASSLTRDRGIGETQYF.

For the CDR3, the DNA is TGTGCCAGCAGCTTCCCAGGGGGCTTTGATGAGCAGTTCTTC. This translates into CASSFPGGFDEQFF. This chain joins TRBV13 and TRBJ2-1; 8 positions match TRBD1. CDR1 is PRHDT and CDR2 is FYEKMQ in the germline V gene (reference sequence). This CDR3 has 14 amino acids. Trimming cost V 3 bases and J 8 bases; bases outside gene matches: 6.

The chain carries TRBV5-4 and TRBJ2-5; perhaps TRBD2 as D (6 bases). This CDR3 contains 13 residues. From germline, CDR1 is SGHNT and CDR2 YYREEE (reference sequence). The V gene lost 3 bases and the J gene lost 5 bases, with 11 bases spanning the gap. CDR3 protein: CASSSLARETQYF. CDR3 DNA sequence: TGTGCCAGCAGCTCACTAGCAAGGGAGACCCAGTACTTC.

The chain carries TRBV7-6 and TRBJ2-1, with D possibly matching TRBD2 (5 bases). CDR1 and CDR2 (germline): SGHVS, FNYEAQ. Trimming removed 6 bases from V and 5 bases from J, with 17 bases in between. The CDR3 loop spans 15 amino acids. The CDR3 loop reads CASSTRRGSDNEQFF. For the CDR3, the DNA is TGTGCCAGCAGTACTCGACGAGGGTCAGACAATGAGCAGTTCTTC.

The chain is built from TRBV10-1 and TRBJ1-2, with TRBD1 as a possible D gene (6 bases). Trimming pared 6 bases from V and 4 bases from J, leaving 18 bases between. Germline CDR1 WNHNN, CDR2 SYGVQD (reference sequence). The CDR3 runs to 15 residues. CDR3: CASSPLAGAPYGYTF. The CDR3, as DNA: TGCGCCAGCAGCCCCTTAGCGGGGGCACCCTATGGCTACACCTTC.

The rearrangement joins TRBV6-5 to TRBJ2-1; maybe TRBD2 (6 bases). The CDR3 extends over 14 amino acids. Germline V CDR1 and CDR2: MNHEY, SVGAGI. V was cut by 10 bases and J by 5 bases, with 18 bases left in between. DNA for the CDR3: TGTGCCACCGTGTACGGCGGGGCGAACAATGAGCAGTTCTTC. As protein: CATVYGGANNEQFF.

This clone showed up just once. The chain carries TRBV4-3 and TRBJ1-1, with unresolved D. The CDR3 is made up of 13 amino acids. Trimming took 0 bases from V and 1 from J, leaving 3 bases between them. Germline V gene sequence: CDR1 LGHNA, CDR2 YSLEER. CDR3 protein: CASSQDRNTEAFF. CDR3 coding DNA: TGCGCCAGCAGCCAAGATCGGAACACTGAAGCTTTCTTT.

This clone was seen a handful of times. The chain is built from TRBV5-6 and TRBJ1-1; 7 positions agree with TRBD1. The CDR3 covers 15 residues. The V and J ends lost 4 bases and 11 bases, in that order; junction bases with no gene match: 17. Per germline, CDR1 SGHDT and CDR2 YYEEEE. The CDR3 region is CASSRSTGTPLGAFF. The CDR3 DNA follows: TGTGCCAGCAGCAGATCGACAGGGACGCCCCTGGGGGCTTTCTTT.

This clone appeared a single time. The rearrangement links TRBV11-1 to TRBJ2-3; 8 bases are shared with TRBD2. Germline lookup yields CDR1 SGHAT and CDR2 FQDESV (reference sequence). Trimming cost V 5 bases and J 4 bases; bases outside gene matches: 2. The CDR3 consists of 13 residues. The CDR3 here is CASSRGGPDTQYF. Written as DNA, the CDR3 is TGTGCCAGCAGCCGGGGGGGTCCAGATACGCAGTATTTT.